These T cell receptor beta chains were read from a single sample in a study of blood T cells in healthy people across ages. TCRdb fed the 5' RACE reads into MiXCR, producing one record per CDR3 protein. The table shows 920,000 or so distinct CDR3 sequences, with under 45% occurring only once. The sequencing sample was made of blood. The receptor source for this set is an older woman in good health. Both conserved end residues are part of each CDR3. D genes are given only for firm matches. Clone size is stated in some rows and not others, as once, few, many or a class when expanded.

j_call clone_size v_call d_call cdr3_nt cdr3_aa
TRBJ2-5 . TRBV20-1 TRBD2 TGCAGTGCTAGGTTGGGGGAGGGAAGGGGCCAAGAGACCCAGTACTTC CSARLGEGRGQETQYF
TRBJ2-3 . TRBV27 . TGTGCCAGCAGTTTATCGACCCTTAGCACAGATACGCAGTATTTT CASSLSTLSTDTQYF
TRBJ2-7 . TRBV10-3 TRBD2 TGTGCCATCATGGGAACTAGCGGGAGGGCCGGGGGCGAGCAGTACTTC CAIMGTSGRAGGEQYF
TRBJ2-7 . TRBV2 . TGTGCCAGCAGTGAACGACATGCGGGGTATTACGAGCAGTACTTC CASSERHAGYYEQYF
TRBJ1-2 . TRBV29-1 TRBD1 TGCAGCGTTGAAGATGGCAGGGGGGCAAATGGCTACACCTTC CSVEDGRGANGYTF
TRBJ2-1 . TRBV4-1 TRBD2 TGCGCCAGCAGCCATTTAGCGGGAGCTCGAAATGAGCAGTTCTTC CASSHLAGARNEQFF
TRBJ2-7 . TRBV6-5 TRBD1 TGTGCCAGCAGTTACGAACGACAGGGGGGCTACGAGCAGTACTTC CASSYERQGGYEQYF
TRBJ1-1 many TRBV6-5 . TGTGCCAGCAGTTCGAACGCTGAAGCTTTCTTT CASSSNAEAFF
TRBJ2-4 . TRBV7-8 . TGTGCCAGCAGCCAAGAGGGGAGCAAAAACATTCAGTACTTC CASSQEGSKNIQYF
TRBJ2-3 . TRBV12-3/TRBV12-4 TRBD1 TGTGCCAGCAGTTCCCCGACAGGGGAGTTTACAGATACGCAGTATTTT CASSSPTGEFTDTQYF
TRBJ1-6 few TRBV9 . TGTGCCAGCAGCGTAGATGGAACAGGGTCGTTTCCCCTCCACTTT CASSVDGTGSFPLHF
TRBJ2-5 . TRBV20-1 . TGCAGTGCTAGCCCACTCAGGGAGCAGTACTTC CSASPLREQYF
TRBJ2-1 few TRBV5-1 . TGCGCCAGCAGCTTGGCCGGCGGGCCGGACTCCTACAATGAGCAGTTCTTC CASSLAGGPDSYNEQFF
TRBJ2-3 . TRBV4-1 . TGCGCCAGCAGCCAAGATTCAAGATACTCTCCCCATACGCAGTATTTT CASSQDSRYSPHTQYF
TRBJ2-2 . TRBV10-2 . TGCGCCAGCAACGGGGCCGCGAACACCGGGGAGCTGTTTTTT CASNGAANTGELFF
TRBJ2-1 . TRBV12-5 . TGTGCTAGTGGTTTGGACTTCCCCAAGGAGCAGTTCTTC CASGLDFPKEQFF
TRBJ2-1 few TRBV30 . TGTGCCTGGAGTCCAATCTGGGGCAATGAGCAGTTCTTC CAWSPIWGNEQFF
TRBJ1-4 . TRBV7-8 . TGTGCCAGCAGCCGAAGGACAGTTAATGAAAAACTGTTTTTT CASSRRTVNEKLFF
TRBJ2-7 . TRBV11-1 TRBD2 TGTGCCGGCAGCCCCGACCCGAGGACTAGCGGGAGCCACGGGAACTCCTACGAGCAGTACTTC CAGSPDPRTSGSHGNSYEQYF
TRBJ2-1 . TRBV20-1 TRBD2 TGCAGTGCTAGATCCTCGACTAGCGGGAGAGGGAATGAGCAGTTCTTC CSARSSTSGRGNEQFF
TRBJ2-7 . TRBV20-1 . TGCAGTGCTAGTTACGGCGAGCAGTACTTC CSASYGEQYF
TRBJ2-7 . TRBV4-2 . TGTGCCAGCAGCCACGTCGCCCAAACAGGGAACTACGAGCAGTACTTC CASSHVAQTGNYEQYF
TRBJ2-7 . TRBV20-1 . TGCAGTGCCCGGCTATATAAGTATCGGGAGACAACTTACAATGAGCAGTACTTC CSARLYKYRETTYNEQYF
TRBJ2-4 . TRBV27 TRBD2 TGTGCCAGCAGACTAGCGGGAGGGCTTTTCGGTCGAGAGCAGTACTTC CASRLAGGLFGREQYF
TRBJ1-2 . TRBV30 TRBD1 TGTGCCTGGAGTGGACAGGGGAGCGTCGCCTATGGCTACACCTTC CAWSGQGSVAYGYTF
TRBJ2-4 . TRBV29-1 TRBD1 TGCAGCGCCCGGCTCGGGACAGGGAAAAACATTCAGTACTTC CSARLGTGKNIQYF